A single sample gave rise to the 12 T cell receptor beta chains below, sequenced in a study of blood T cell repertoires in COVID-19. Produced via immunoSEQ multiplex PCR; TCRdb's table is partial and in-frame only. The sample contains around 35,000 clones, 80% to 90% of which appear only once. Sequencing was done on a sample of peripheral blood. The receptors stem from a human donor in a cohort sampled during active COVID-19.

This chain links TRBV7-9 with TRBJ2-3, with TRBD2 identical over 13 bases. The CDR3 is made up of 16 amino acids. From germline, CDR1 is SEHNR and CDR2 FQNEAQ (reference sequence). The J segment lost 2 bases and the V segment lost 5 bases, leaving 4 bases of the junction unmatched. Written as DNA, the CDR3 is TGTGCCAGCAGCCCTGGGACTAGCGGGGACACAGATACGCAGTATTTT. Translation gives CASSPGTSGDTDTQYF.

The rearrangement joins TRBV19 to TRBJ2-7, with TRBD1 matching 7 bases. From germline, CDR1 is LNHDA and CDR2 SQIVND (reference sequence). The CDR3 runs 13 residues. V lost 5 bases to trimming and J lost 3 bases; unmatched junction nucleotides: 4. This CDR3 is CASSRDSLYEQYF. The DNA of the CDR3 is TGTGCCAGTAGTCGGGACAGCCTCTACGAGCAGTACTTC.

The CDR3 DNA reads as TGTGCCAGCAGCCAGGGGATCCCAGAGACCCAGTACTTC. Translating gives CASSQGIPETQYF. The genes are TRBV5-4 and TRBJ2-5, with D possibly matching TRBD1 (6 bases). Germline CDR1 is SGHNT and CDR2 is YYREEE (reference sequence). Trimming removed 4 bases at V and 4 bases at J, with 11 bases between. The CDR3 has 13 residues.

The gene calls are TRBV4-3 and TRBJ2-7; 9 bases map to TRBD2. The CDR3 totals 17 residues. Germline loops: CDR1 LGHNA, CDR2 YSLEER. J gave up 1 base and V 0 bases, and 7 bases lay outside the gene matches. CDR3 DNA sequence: TGCGCCAGCAGCCAAGATGTAGTGCGGGGGGGATCCTACGAGCAGTACTTC. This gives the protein CASSQDVVRGGSYEQYF.

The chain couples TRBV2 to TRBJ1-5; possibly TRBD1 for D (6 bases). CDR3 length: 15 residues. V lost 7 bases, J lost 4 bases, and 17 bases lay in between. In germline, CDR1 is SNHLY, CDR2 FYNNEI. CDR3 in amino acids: CASTSTGGQNQPQHF. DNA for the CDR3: TGTGCCAGCACTTCAACGGGGGGGCAAAATCAGCCCCAGCATTTT.

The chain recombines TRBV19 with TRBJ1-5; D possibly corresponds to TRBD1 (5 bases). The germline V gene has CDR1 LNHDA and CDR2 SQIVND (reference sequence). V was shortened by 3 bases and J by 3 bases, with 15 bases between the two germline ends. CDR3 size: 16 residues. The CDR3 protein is CASSIASLRVNQPQHF. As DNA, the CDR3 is TGTGCCAGTAGTATTGCTTCTCTCAGGGTCAATCAGCCCCAGCATTTT.

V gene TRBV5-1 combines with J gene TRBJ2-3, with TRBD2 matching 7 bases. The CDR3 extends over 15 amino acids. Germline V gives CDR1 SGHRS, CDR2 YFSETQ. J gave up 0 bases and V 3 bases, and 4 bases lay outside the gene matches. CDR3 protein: CASSWLAASTDTQYF. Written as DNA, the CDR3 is TGCGCCAGCAGCTGGCTAGCGGCTAGCACAGATACGCAGTATTTT.

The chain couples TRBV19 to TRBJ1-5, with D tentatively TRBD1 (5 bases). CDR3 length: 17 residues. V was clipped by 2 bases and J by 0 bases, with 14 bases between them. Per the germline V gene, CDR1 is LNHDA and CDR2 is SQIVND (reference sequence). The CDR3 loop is CASSINPSGRSNQPQHF. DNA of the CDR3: TGTGCCAGTAGTATAAATCCGTCAGGGCGTAGCAATCAGCCCCAGCATTTT.

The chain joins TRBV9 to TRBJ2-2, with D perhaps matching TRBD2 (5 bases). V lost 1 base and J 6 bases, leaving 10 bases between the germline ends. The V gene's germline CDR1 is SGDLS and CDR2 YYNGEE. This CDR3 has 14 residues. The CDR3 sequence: CASSVTGVSGELFF. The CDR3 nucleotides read TGTGCCAGCAGCGTAACCGGGGTTTCCGGGGAGCTGTTTTTT.

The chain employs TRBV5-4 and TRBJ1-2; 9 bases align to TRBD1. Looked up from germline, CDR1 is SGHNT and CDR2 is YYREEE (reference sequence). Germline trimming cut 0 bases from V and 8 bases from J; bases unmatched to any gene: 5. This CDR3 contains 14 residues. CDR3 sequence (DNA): TGTGCCAGCAGCTTGGTGGACAGGGGATTAGGCTACACCTTC. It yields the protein CASSLVDRGLGYTF.

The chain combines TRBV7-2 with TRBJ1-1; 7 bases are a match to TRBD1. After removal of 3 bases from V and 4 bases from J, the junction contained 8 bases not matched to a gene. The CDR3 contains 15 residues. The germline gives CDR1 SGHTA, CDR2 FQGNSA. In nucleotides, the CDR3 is TGTGCCAGCAGCTTTATTCCAGGGGGTGGCACTGAAGCTTTCTTT. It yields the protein CASSFIPGGGTEAFF.

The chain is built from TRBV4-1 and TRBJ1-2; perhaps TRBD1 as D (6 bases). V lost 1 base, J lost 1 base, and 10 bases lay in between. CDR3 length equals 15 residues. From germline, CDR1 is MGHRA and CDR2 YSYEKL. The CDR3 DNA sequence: TGCGCCAGCAGCCAAGCGACAGGCCTTAACTATGGCTACACCTTC. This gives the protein CASSQATGLNYGYTF.